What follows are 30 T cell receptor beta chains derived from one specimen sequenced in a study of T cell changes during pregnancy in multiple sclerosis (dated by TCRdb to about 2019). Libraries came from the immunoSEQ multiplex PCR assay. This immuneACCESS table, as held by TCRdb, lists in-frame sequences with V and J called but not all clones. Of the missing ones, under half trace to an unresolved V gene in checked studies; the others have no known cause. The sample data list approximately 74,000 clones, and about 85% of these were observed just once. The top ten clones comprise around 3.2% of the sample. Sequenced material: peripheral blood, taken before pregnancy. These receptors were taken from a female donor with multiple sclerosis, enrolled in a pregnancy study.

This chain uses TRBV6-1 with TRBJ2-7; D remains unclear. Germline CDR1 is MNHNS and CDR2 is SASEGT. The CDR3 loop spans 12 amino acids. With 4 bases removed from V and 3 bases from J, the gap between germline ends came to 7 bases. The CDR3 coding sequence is TGTGCCAGCAGTGTGGGCAGCTACGAGCAGTACTTC. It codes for CASSVGSYEQYF.

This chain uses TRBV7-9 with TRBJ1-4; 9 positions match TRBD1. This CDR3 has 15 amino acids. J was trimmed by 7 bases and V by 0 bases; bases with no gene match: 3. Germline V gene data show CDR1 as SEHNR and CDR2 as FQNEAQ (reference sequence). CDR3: CASSLAGQGGEKLFF. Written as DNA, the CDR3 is TGTGCCAGCAGCTTAGCGGGACAGGGAGGTGAAAAACTGTTTTTT.

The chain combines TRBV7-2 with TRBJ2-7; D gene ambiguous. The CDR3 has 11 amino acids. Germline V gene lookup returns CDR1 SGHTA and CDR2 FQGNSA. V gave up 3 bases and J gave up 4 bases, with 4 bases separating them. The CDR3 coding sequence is TGTGCCAGCAGCTTTTTATACGAGCAGTACTTC. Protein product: CASSFLYEQYF.

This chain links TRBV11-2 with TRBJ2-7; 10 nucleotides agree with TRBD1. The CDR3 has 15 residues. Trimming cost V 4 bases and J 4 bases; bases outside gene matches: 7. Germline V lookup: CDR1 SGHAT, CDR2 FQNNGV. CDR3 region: CASSWTGGEGYEQYF. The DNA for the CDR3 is TGTGCCAGCAGCTGGACAGGGGGAGAAGGATACGAGCAGTACTTC. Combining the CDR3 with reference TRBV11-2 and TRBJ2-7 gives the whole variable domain EAGVAQSPRYKIIEKRQSVAFWCNPISGHATLYWYQQILGQGPKLLIQFQNNGVVDDSQLPKDRFSAERLKGVDSTLKIQPAKLEDSAVYLCASSWTGGEGYEQYFGPGTRLTVT.

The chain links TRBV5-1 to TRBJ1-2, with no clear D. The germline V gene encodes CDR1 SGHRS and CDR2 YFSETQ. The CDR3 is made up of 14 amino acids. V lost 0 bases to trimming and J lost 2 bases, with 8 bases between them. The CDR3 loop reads CASSLAQVNYGYTF. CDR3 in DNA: TGCGCCAGCAGCTTGGCGCAGGTCAACTATGGCTACACCTTC. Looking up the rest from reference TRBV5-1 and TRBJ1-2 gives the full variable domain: KAGVTQTPRYLIKTRGQQVTLSCSPISGHRSVSWYQQTPGQGLQFLFEYFSETQRNKGNFPGRFSGRQFSNSRSEMNVSTLELGDSALYLCASSLAQVNYGYTFGSGTRLTVV.

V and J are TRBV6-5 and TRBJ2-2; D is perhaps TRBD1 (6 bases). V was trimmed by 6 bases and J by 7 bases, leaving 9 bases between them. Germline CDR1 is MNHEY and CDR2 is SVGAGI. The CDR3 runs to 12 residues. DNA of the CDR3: TGTGCCAGCAGACGCAGGGGCGGGGAGCTGTTTTTT. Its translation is CASRRRGGELFF.

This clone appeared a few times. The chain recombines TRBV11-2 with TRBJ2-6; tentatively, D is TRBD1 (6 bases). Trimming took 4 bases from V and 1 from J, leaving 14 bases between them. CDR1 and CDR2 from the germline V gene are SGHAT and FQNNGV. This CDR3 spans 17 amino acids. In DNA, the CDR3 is TGTGCCAGCAGCTCGTCAGGGGTTCGGTCTGGGGCCAACGTCCTGACTTTC. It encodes CASSSSGVRSGANVLTF.

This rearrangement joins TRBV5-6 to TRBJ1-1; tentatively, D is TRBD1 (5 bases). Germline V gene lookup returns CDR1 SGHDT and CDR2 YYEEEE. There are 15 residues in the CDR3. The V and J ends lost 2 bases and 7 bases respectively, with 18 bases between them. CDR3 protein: CASSFGGGKASEAFF. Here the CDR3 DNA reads TGTGCCAGCAGCTTTGGGGGAGGGAAGGCGAGTGAAGCTTTCTTT.

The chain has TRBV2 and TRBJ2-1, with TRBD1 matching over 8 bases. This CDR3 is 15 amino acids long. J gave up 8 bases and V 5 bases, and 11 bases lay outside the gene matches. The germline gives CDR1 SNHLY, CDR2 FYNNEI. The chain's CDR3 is CASSTISDRAHEQFF. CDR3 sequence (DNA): TGTGCCAGCAGTACAATATCGGACAGGGCCCATGAGCAGTTCTTC.

The DNA for the CDR3 is TGTGCCTGGCATGGGGGGGTGGGGGCCAAAAACATTCAGTACTTC. Translation: CAWHGGVGAKNIQYF. The chain uses TRBV30 and TRBJ2-4, with 7 bases that match TRBD2. V was pared by 5 bases and J by 1 base, with 8 bases of the junction left unmatched. The CDR3 sequence is 15 residues long. In germline, CDR1 is GTSNPN, CDR2 SVGIG (reference sequence).

The CDR3 DNA reads TGTGCCAGCAGCCCGAACAGAGACTACGAGCAGTACTTC. As protein: CASSPNRDYEQYF. This chain links TRBV7-9 with TRBJ2-7; D is uncertain. The CDR3 sequence is 13 residues long. V was pared by 5 bases and J by 3 bases, with 11 bases between. CDR1 and CDR2 from the germline V gene are SEHNR and FQNEAQ (reference sequence).

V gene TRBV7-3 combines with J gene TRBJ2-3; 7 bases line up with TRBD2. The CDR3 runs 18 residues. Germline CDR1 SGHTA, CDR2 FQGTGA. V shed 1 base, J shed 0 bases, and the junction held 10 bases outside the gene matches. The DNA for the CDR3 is TGTGCCAGCAGCTTAATGATGACTATCGGGGGGAGCACAGATACGCAGTATTTT. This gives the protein CASSLMMTIGGSTDTQYF.

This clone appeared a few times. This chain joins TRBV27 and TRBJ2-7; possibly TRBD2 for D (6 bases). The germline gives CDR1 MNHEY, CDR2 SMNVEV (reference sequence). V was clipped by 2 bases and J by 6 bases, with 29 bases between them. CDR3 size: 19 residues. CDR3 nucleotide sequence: TGTGCCAGCAGTTTAATACCCAGCGGGTTTGGGCCCCCTACTCGCGAGCAGTACTTC. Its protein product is CASSLIPSGFGPPTREQYF.

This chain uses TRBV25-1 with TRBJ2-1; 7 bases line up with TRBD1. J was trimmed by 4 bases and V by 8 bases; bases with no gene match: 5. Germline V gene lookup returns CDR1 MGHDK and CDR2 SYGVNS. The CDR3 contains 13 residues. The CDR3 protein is CASRDSNYNEQFF. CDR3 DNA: TGTGCCAGCCGGGACAGCAATTACAATGAGCAGTTCTTC.

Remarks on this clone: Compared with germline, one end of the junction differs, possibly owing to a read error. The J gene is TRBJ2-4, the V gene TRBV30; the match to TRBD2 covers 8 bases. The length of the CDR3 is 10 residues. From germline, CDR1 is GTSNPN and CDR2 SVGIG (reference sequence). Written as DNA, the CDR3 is TGTGCCTGGGAAAGCGGGAGTCTGAACTTC. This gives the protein CAWESGSLNF. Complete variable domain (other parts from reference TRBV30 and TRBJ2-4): SQTIHQWPATLVQPVGSPLSLECTVEGTSNPNLYWYRQAAGRGLQLLFYSVGIGQISSEVPQNLSASRPQDRQFILSSKKLLLSDSGFYLCAWESGSLNFGAGTRLSVL.

Here the CDR3 reads CTSSQDWRGTTQYF. The CDR3 DNA is TGCACCAGCAGCCAAGACTGGCGGGGGACGACCCAGTACTTC. The chain is built from TRBV1 and TRBJ2-5; TRBD2 was called by the table and not checked on the DNA. TRBV1 is shown as a pseudogene. The CDR3 is 14 residues long.

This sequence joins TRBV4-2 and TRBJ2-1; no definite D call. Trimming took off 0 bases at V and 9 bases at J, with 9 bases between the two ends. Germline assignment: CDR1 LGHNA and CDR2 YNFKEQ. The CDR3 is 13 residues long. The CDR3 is CASSQDSPTEQFF. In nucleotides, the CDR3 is TGTGCCAGCAGCCAAGATAGCCCTACTGAGCAGTTCTTC.

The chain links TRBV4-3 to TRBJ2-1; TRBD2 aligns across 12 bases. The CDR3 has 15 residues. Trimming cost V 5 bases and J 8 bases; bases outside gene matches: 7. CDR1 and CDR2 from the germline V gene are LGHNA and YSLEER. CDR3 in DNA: TGCGCCAGCAGCGCTCTAGCGGGGGGGGTTGATGAGCAGTTCTTC. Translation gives CASSALAGGVDEQFF.

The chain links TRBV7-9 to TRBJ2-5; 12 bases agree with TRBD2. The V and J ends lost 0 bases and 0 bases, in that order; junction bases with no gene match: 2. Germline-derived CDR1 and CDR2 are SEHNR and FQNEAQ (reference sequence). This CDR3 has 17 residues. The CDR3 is CASSLALAGGYQETQYF. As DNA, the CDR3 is TGTGCCAGCAGCTTAGCGCTAGCGGGGGGGTACCAAGAGACCCAGTACTTC.

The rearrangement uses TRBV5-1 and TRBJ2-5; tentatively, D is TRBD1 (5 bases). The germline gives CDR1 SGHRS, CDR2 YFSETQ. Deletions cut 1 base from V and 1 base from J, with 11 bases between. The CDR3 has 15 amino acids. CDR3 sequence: CASSLLSRAQETQYF. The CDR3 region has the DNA TGCGCCAGCAGCTTGCTCTCCAGGGCCCAAGAGACCCAGTACTTC.

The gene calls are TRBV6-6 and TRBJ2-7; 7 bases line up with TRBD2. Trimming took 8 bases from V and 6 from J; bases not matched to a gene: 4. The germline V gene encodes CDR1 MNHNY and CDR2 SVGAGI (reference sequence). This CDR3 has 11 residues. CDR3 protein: CASGGVSEQYF. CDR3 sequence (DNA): TGTGCCAGCGGGGGGGTGAGCGAGCAGTACTTC.

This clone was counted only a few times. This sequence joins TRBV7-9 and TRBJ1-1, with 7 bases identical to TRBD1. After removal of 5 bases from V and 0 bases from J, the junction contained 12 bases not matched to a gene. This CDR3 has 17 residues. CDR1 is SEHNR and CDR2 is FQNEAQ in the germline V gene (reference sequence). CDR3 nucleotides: TGTGCCAGCAGCCCCACTTCCAGGGGGGAGATGAACACTGAAGCTTTCTTT. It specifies CASSPTSRGEMNTEAFF.

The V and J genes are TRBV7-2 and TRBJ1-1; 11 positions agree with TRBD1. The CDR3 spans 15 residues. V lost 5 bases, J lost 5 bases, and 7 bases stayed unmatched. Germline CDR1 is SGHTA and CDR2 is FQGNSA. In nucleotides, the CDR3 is TGTGCCAGCAGCCTTGCCGGGACAGGGGGAACTGAAGCTTTCTTT. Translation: CASSLAGTGGTEAFF. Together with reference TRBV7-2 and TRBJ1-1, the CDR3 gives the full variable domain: GAGVSQSPSNKVTEKGKDVELRCDPISGHTALYWYRQSLGQGLEFLIYFQGNSAPDKSGLPSDRFSAERTGGSVSTLTIQRTQQEDSAVYLCASSLAGTGGTEAFFGQGTRLTVV.

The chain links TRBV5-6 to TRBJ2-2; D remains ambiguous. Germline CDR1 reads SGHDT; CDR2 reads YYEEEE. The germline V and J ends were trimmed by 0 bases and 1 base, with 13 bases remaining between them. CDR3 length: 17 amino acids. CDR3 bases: TGTGCCAGCAGCTTGGTGGTTATACTCGGGAACACCGGGGAGCTGTTTTTT. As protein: CASSLVVILGNTGELFF. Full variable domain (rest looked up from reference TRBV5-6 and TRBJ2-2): DAGVTQSPTHLIKTRGQQVTLRCSPKSGHDTVSWYQQALGQGPQFIFQYYEEEERQRGNFPDRFSGHQFPNYSSELNVNALLLGDSALYLCASSLVVILGNTGELFFGEGSRLTVL.

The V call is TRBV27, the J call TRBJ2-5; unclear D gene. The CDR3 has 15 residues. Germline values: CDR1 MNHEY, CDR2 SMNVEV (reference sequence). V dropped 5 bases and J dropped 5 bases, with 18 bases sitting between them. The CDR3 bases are TGTGCCAGCAGTCCAACAGAATTTTCGATTGAGACCCAGTACTTC. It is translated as CASSPTEFSIETQYF.

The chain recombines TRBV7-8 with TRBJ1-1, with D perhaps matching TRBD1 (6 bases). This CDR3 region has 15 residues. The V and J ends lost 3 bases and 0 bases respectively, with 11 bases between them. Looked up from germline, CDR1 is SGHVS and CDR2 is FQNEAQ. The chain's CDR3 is CASSFSGQMNTEAFF. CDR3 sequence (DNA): TGTGCCAGCAGCTTCTCTGGACAGATGAACACTGAAGCTTTCTTT.

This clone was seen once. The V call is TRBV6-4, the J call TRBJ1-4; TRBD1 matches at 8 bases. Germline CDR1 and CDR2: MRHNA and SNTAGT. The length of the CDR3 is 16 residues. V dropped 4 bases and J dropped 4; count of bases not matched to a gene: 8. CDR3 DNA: TGTGCCAGCAGTGCCGCCCCGGGACAGGATAATGAAAAACTGTTTTTT. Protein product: CASSAAPGQDNEKLFF.

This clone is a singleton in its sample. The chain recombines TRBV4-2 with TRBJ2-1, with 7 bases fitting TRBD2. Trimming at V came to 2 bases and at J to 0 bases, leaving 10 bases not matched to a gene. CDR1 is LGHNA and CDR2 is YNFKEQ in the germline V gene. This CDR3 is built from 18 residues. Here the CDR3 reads CASSQQGRTRVSYNEQFF. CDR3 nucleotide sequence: TGTGCCAGCAGCCAACAGGGTCGGACTAGGGTCTCCTACAATGAGCAGTTCTTC.

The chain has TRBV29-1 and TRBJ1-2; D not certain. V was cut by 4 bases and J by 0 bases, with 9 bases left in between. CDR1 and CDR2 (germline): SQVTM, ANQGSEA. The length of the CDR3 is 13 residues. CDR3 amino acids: CSVGLAANYGYTF. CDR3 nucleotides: TGCAGCGTTGGATTAGCTGCTAACTATGGCTACACCTTC.

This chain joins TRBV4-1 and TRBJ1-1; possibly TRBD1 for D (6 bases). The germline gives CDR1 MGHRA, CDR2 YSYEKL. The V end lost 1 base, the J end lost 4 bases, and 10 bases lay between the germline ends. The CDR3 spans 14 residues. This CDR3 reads CASSQGDISTEAFF. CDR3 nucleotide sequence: TGCGCCAGCAGCCAAGGGGACATTAGCACTGAAGCTTTCTTT.